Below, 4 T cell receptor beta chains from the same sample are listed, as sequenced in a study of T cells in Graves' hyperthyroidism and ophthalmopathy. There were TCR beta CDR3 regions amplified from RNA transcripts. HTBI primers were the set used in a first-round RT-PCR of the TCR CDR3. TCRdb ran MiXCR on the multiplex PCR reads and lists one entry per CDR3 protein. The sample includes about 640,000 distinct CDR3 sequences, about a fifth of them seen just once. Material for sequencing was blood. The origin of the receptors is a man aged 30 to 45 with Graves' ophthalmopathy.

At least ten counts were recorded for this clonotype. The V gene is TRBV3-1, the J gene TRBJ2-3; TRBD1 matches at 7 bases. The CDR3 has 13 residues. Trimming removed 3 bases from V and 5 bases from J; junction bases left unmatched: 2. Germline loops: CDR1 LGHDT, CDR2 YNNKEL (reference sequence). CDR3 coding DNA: TGTGCCAGCAGCCAGAGGGGGCAAGATACGCAGTATTTT. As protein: CASSQRGQDTQYF.

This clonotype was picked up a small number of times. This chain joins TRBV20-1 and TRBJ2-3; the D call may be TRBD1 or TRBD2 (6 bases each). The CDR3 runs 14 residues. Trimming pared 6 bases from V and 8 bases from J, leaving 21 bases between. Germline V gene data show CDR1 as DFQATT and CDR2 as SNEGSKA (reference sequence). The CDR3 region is CSAEGRRGAGTQYF. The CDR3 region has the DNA TGCAGTGCAGAGGGGAGAAGGGGGGCAGGTACGCAGTATTTT.

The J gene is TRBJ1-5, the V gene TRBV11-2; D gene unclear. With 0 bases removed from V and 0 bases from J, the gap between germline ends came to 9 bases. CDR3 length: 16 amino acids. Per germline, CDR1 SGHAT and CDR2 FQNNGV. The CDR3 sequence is CASSLEPAHSNQPQHF. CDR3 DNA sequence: TGTGCCAGCAGCTTAGAACCAGCACATAGCAATCAGCCCCAGCATTTT.

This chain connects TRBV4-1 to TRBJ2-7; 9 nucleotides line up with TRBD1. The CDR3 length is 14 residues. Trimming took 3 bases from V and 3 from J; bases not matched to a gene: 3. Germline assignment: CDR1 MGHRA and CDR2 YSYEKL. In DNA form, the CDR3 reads TGCGCCAGCAGCCATGGGACAGGGTACTACGAGCAGTACTTC. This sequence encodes CASSHGTGYYEQYF.